Included here is one T cell receptor beta chain sequence, with context. Only in-frame clones appear in the TCRdb table, and some are missing; sequencing was by immunoSEQ multiplex PCR. The sample yields some 130,000 clones, around nine tenths seen once. The source of the sample is a study of T cell responses to AZD1222 COVID-19 vaccine. At the level of the study: Timing groups of about 4 and about 12 weeks for second doses were pooled.

Germline V gene lookup returns CDR1 SGHDT and CDR2 YYEEEE. Trimming removed 6 bases at V and 4 bases at J, with 13 bases between. The CDR3 is 13 amino acids. This receptor was identified in an adult in good health. This specimen was peripheral blood, taken on day 0 of AZD1222 vaccination. The V call is TRBV5-6, the J call TRBJ1-1; unclear D gene. The CDR3 nucleotides read TGTGCCAGCACCCGGACCTCGGGCACTGAAGCTTTCTTT. Translating gives CASTRTSGTEAFF. The complete variable domain, with remaining parts taken from reference TRBV5-6 and TRBJ1-1, reads DAGVTQSPTHLIKTRGQQVTLRCSPKSGHDTVSWYQQALGQGPQFIFQYYEEEERQRGNFPDRFSGHQFPNYSSELNVNALLLGDSALYLCASTRTSGTEAFFGQGTRLTVV.